These 26 T cell receptor beta chains originate from one sample sequenced in a study of molecular identifiers for immune sequencing clone quantification. TCRdb recomputed calls from the PCR reads with MiXCR, one row per CDR3 protein. The sample comprises around 480,000 distinct CDR3 sequences, roughly 24% of which are singletons, and under 0.8% rests with the top ten. The sample consisted of naive CD8+ T cells from blood, with Jurkat cell RNA spiked in. Subset noted: FACS-sorted CD8+CD4-CCR7+CD45RA+ naive T cells. These receptors were obtained from a human donor in good health. Some libraries in this study had Jurkat cell RNA spiked in.

The chain combines TRBV11-3 with TRBJ2-1; TRBD1 or TRBD2 may be the D gene (6 bases each). The CDR3 has 17 amino acids. Germline values: CDR1 SGHNT, CDR2 YENEEA. With 1 base removed from V and 2 bases from J, the gap between germline ends came to 15 bases. The CDR3 loop reads CASSLGGAQGAYNEQFF. CDR3 nucleotide sequence: TGTGCCAGCAGCTTAGGGGGGGCCCAGGGCGCCTACAATGAGCAGTTCTTC.

This clonotype has at least ten counts. The chain employs TRBV20-1 and TRBJ2-3; TRBD2 aligns across 9 bases. V lost 1 base, J lost 2 bases, and 16 bases stayed unmatched. Per the germline V gene, CDR1 is DFQATT and CDR2 is SNEGSKA (reference sequence). CDR3 length equals 19 residues. In DNA, the CDR3 is TGCAGTGCTAGAGCGCCCCTGGAGCGGGGGGCCAGGGTCACAGATACGCAGTATTTT. As protein: CSARAPLERGARVTDTQYF.

The rearrangement links TRBV30 to TRBJ2-3; D not certain. CDR3 length: 15 residues. Germline CDR1 reads GTSNPN; CDR2 reads SVGIG (reference sequence). V dropped 4 bases and J dropped 4 bases, with 18 bases sitting between them. CDR3 residues: CAWNQGSIGPDTQYF. The DNA for the CDR3 is TGTGCCTGGAACCAAGGATCCATAGGCCCAGATACGCAGTATTTT. Full variable domain (missing parts from reference TRBV30 and TRBJ2-3): SQTIHQWPATLVQPVGSPLSLECTVEGTSNPNLYWYRQAAGRGLQLLFYSVGIGQISSEVPQNLSASRPQDRQFILSSKKLLLSDSGFYLCAWNQGSIGPDTQYFGPGTRLTVL.

This clonotype occurred many times. J is TRBJ1-5 and V is TRBV28; no clear D. CDR1 and CDR2 from the germline V gene are MDHEN and SYDVKM. V lost 5 bases to trimming and J lost 1 base, with 18 bases between them. The CDR3 is made up of 17 amino acids. CDR3 nucleotide sequence: TGTGCCAGCAGTCGCCGGACCGTAGGGTTAAGCAATCAGCCCCAGCATTTT. Translation gives CASSRRTVGLSNQPQHF.

This chain links TRBV6-1 with TRBJ2-7; maybe TRBD2 (5 bases). This CDR3 region has 14 residues. Germline CDR1 and CDR2: MNHNS and SASEGT. Trimming removed 7 bases at V and 6 bases at J, with 19 bases between. For the CDR3, the DNA is TGTGCCAGCACCCGTCTACTAGAGTCGGGCGAGCAGTACTTC. Translation gives CASTRLLESGEQYF.

This chain joins TRBV27 and TRBJ1-1; D is unclear. Germline V lookup: CDR1 MNHEY, CDR2 SMNVEV (reference sequence). This CDR3 is 13 amino acids long. Trimming pared 4 bases from V and 4 bases from J, leaving 10 bases between. In nucleotides, the CDR3 is TGTGCCAGCAGTTACCGCTCGCTCACTGAAGCTTTCTTT. As protein: CASSYRSLTEAFF.

This clonotype was found a few times. The chain uses TRBV19 and TRBJ2-7, with TRBD1 matching over 9 bases. With V trimmed by 4 bases and J by 6 bases, 4 bases remained unmatched. The CDR3 runs to 13 residues. Looked up from germline, CDR1 is LNHDA and CDR2 is SQIVND (reference sequence). For the CDR3, the DNA is TGTGCCAGTAGTACCCGGGACAGGGTCGAGCAGTACTTC. It specifies CASSTRDRVEQYF.

The rearrangement links TRBV27 to TRBJ2-7, with D maybe TRBD2 (5 bases). The length of the CDR3 is 13 residues. The V gene lost 0 bases and the J gene lost 5 bases, with 8 bases spanning the gap. Germline V gives CDR1 MNHEY, CDR2 SMNVEV (reference sequence). The CDR3 sequence is CASSLSSGNEQYF. The CDR3 DNA follows: TGTGCCAGCAGTTTATCTTCGGGGAACGAGCAGTACTTC.

On this clonotype itself: Being one base from a much bigger clone, this may be a read error. This sequence joins TRBV6-5 and TRBJ1-1; D is uncertain. Germline-derived CDR1 and CDR2 are MNHEY and SVGAGI. V dropped 8 bases and J dropped 3 bases, with 13 bases sitting between them. The length of the CDR3 is 13 residues. The CDR3 DNA is TGTGCCAGCGCCGATTCCCTGCACACTGAAGCTTTCTTT. The encoded protein is CASADSLHTEAFF.

The chain has TRBV7-2 and TRBJ2-5; the D gene could be TRBD1 or TRBD2 (6 bases each). The CDR3 contains 15 residues. The germline V gene has CDR1 SGHTA and CDR2 FQGNSA. The V end was cut by 7 bases, the J end by 2 bases, with 17 bases between. As DNA, the CDR3 is TGTGCCAGCACCATCGTCGGGGGCCTACAAGAGACCCAGTACTTC. As protein: CASTIVGGLQETQYF.

The chain is built from TRBV4-3 and TRBJ2-2; D tentatively fits TRBD1 or TRBD2 (5 bases each). Germline V CDR1 and CDR2: LGHNA, YSLEER. There are 21 residues in the CDR3. Trimming cost V 0 bases and J 3 bases, with 26 bases left between them. DNA of the CDR3: TGCGCCAGCAGCCAAGATCTTATTAGCGTCAGGGTATATGTCGACACCGGGGAGCTGTTTTTT. Its protein product is CASSQDLISVRVYVDTGELFF.

This clonotype came up many times. The CDR3 region is CASGPTTRTSGSWYF. The DNA for the CDR3 is TGTGCTAGTGGTCCAACGACCCGGACTAGCGGGAGTTGGTACTTC. The chain recombines TRBV12-5 with TRBJ2-7; TRBD2 aligns across 13 bases. J lost 12 bases, V lost 5 bases, and 13 bases had no gene match. This CDR3 contains 15 residues. Per the germline V gene, CDR1 is LGHNT and CDR2 is FRNRAP.

The chain recombines TRBV19 with TRBJ2-1, with unresolved D. The CDR3 loop spans 16 amino acids. The V end was cut by 1 base, the J end by 0 bases, with 10 bases between. Germline assignment: CDR1 LNHDA and CDR2 SQIVND (reference sequence). CDR3 in amino acids: CASSIGGPSSYNEQFF. The CDR3 coding sequence is TGTGCCAGTAGTATAGGCGGTCCAAGCTCCTACAATGAGCAGTTCTTC.

The rearrangement uses TRBV30 and TRBJ2-7; D call uncertain. The CDR3 runs to 13 residues. Germline CDR1 reads GTSNPN; CDR2 reads SVGIG (reference sequence). Between the trimmed V and J ends, which lost 3 bases and 7 bases, there was a span of 16 bases. The CDR3 nucleotides are TGTGCCTGGAGGGTACTCTTAGTGGCTGAGCAGTACTTC. It encodes CAWRVLLVAEQYF. The full variable domain, in which reference TRBV30 and TRBJ2-7 provide the parts outside the CDR3, is SQTIHQWPATLVQPVGSPLSLECTVEGTSNPNLYWYRQAAGRGLQLLFYSVGIGQISSEVPQNLSASRPQDRQFILSSKKLLLSDSGFYLCAWRVLLVAEQYFGPGTRLTVT.

Ten or more counts support this clonotype. V is TRBV29-1 and J is TRBJ1-1; D is possibly TRBD1 (6 bases). Germline V CDR1 and CDR2: SQVTM, ANQGSEA. The CDR3 loop spans 13 amino acids. V was pared by 6 bases and J by 3 bases, with 14 bases between. The CDR3 protein is CSVVGGADTEAFF. The CDR3 DNA follows: TGCAGCGTCGTGGGGGGGGCGGACACTGAAGCTTTCTTT.

This chain links TRBV7-6 with TRBJ2-5; the D is unclear. CDR3 length: 16 amino acids. Germline loops: CDR1 SGHVS, CDR2 FNYEAQ. Trimming removed 1 base from V and 2 bases from J, with 14 bases in between. The CDR3 loop is CASSLEGSRWQETQYF. Here the CDR3 DNA reads TGTGCCAGCAGCTTAGAGGGATCCCGTTGGCAAGAGACCCAGTACTTC.

This chain uses TRBV27 with TRBJ2-3; D is perhaps TRBD1 or TRBD2 (6 bases each). The CDR3 is 16 amino acids. The germline V gene has CDR1 MNHEY and CDR2 SMNVEV (reference sequence). Trimming removed 3 bases from V and 4 bases from J, with 17 bases in between. The CDR3, as DNA: TGTGCCAGCAGTTTGATCGGGAGCAGGGGAGCAGATACGCAGTATTTT. Translation: CASSLIGSRGADTQYF.

This clonotype has a handful of counts. V is TRBV4-1 and J is TRBJ2-4; 7 bases fit TRBD1. Germline-derived CDR1 and CDR2 are MGHRA and YSYEKL. The CDR3 has 16 amino acids. V shed 0 bases and J 2 bases; nucleotides not matched to a gene: 4. The CDR3 DNA reads TGCGCCAGCAGCCAAGAGATCAGGGGGACCAAAAACATTCAGTACTTC. It specifies CASSQEIRGTKNIQYF.

This clonotype was picked up a small number of times. This sequence joins TRBV29-1 and TRBJ2-2; 9 bases are shared with TRBD1. The V gene end was trimmed by 1 base and the J gene end by 8 bases; junction bases not matched to a gene: 5. The CDR3 contains 14 residues. The germline V gene has CDR1 SQVTM and CDR2 ANQGSEA. In DNA form, the CDR3 reads TGCAGCGTTGAAGGAGGGACAGGGAAAGGGGAGCTGTTTTTT. This codes for CSVEGGTGKGELFF.

This chain uses TRBV29-1 with TRBJ2-7; D is perhaps TRBD2 (6 bases). CDR1 SQVTM and CDR2 ANQGSEA come from the germline V gene. CDR3 size: 15 residues. V was shortened by 7 bases and J by 3 bases, with 22 bases between the two germline ends. DNA of the CDR3: TGCAGCGACCCCATTAAGGAGGGCACAATCTACGAGCAGTACTTC. It yields the protein CSDPIKEGTIYEQYF.

This clonotype was seen only a few times. The chain combines TRBV20-1 with TRBJ1-2; 9 nucleotides agree with TRBD1. The germline CDR1 and CDR2 sequences are DFQATT and SNEGSKA (reference sequence). The CDR3 length is 12 residues. The V gene end was trimmed by 2 bases and the J gene end by 6 bases; junction bases not matched to a gene: 1. Here the CDR3 reads CSARTGGHGYTF. The CDR3, as DNA: TGCAGTGCTAGAACAGGGGGCCATGGCTACACCTTC.

This clonotype was counted once. This may arise from a read error, as a much more abundant clone is one base away. The chain uses TRBV7-9 and TRBJ1-1; 8 positions agree with TRBD1. Trimming cost V 3 bases and J 0 bases; bases outside gene matches: 9. The germline CDR1 and CDR2 sequences are SEHNR and FQNEAQ (reference sequence). This CDR3 comprises 17 residues. CDR3 amino acids: CASSFGQGWGVNTEAFF. The CDR3 coding sequence is TGTGCCAGCAGCTTCGGACAGGGTTGGGGCGTGAACACTGAAGCTTTCTTT.

This clonotype was seen many times. The chain is built from TRBV18 and TRBJ2-7; D may be TRBD1 (5 bases). Trimming removed 4 bases at V and 2 bases at J, with 12 bases between. Germline loops: CDR1 KGHSH, CDR2 LQKENI. This CDR3 spans 14 amino acids. This CDR3 reads CASSHEGATYEQYF. The CDR3 bases are TGTGCCAGCTCACACGAAGGGGCGACCTACGAGCAGTACTTC.

Details on this clonotype: A much larger clone lies a single base off, so this may be a read error. CDR3 nucleotides: TGCAGCGTTGAAGGTTGGGGGGGCAAGTTCACAGATACGCAGTATTTT. Translation: CSVEGWGGKFTDTQYF. This chain uses TRBV29-1 with TRBJ2-3; D perhaps matches TRBD2 (7 bases). CDR3 size: 16 residues. Trimming pared 1 base from V and 2 bases from J, leaving 16 bases between. Germline V CDR1 and CDR2: SQVTM, ANQGSEA.

The gene calls are TRBV13 and TRBJ2-2; the D gene is possibly TRBD2 (6 bases). Germline V gene data show CDR1 as PRHDT and CDR2 as FYEKMQ (reference sequence). Trimming left V 10 bases short and J 4 bases short, with 13 bases between. This CDR3 is 13 amino acids long. The CDR3 nucleotides read TGTGCCATTCGACTAGATGCCACCGGGGAGCTGTTTTTT. It yields the protein CAIRLDATGELFF.

This clonotype was counted many times. V usage is TRBV6-6 and J usage is TRBJ2-7; 7 bases agree with TRBD1. CDR1 MNHNY and CDR2 SVGAGI come from the germline V gene (reference sequence). The CDR3 runs 15 residues. V dropped 2 bases and J dropped 0; count of bases not matched to a gene: 4. The DNA for the CDR3 is TGTGCCAGCAGTTACACCCGGGACAGCTCCTACGAGCAGTACTTC. This sequence encodes CASSYTRDSSYEQYF.